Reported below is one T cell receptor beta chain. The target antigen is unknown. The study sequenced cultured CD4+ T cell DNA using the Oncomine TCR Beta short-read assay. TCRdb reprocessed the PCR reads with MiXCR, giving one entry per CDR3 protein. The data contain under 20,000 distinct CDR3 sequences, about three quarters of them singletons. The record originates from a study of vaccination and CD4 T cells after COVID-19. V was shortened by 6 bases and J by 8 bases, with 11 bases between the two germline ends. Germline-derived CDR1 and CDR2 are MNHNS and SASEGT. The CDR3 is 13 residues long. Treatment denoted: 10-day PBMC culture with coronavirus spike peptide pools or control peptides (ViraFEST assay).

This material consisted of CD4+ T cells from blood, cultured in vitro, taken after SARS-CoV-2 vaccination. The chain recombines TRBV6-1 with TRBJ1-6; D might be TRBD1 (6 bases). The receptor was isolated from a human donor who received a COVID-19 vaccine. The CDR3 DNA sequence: TGTGCCAGCAGGGACAGTAAGGATTCACCCCTCCACTTT. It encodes CASRDSKDSPLHF.